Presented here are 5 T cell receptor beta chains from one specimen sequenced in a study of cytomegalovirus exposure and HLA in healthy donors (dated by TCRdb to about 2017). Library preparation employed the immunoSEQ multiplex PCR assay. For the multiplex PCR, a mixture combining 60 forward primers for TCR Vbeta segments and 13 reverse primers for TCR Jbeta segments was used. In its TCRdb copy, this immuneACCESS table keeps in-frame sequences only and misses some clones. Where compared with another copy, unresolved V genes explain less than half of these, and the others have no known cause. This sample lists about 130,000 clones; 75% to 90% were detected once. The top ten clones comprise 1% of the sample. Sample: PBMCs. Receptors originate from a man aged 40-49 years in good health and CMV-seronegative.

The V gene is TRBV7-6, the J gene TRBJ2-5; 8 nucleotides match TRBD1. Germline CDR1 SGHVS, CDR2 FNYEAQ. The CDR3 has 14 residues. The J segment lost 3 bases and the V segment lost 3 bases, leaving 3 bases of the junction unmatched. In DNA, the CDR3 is TGTGCCAGCAGCTTTCAGGGGGCCAAAGAGACCCAGTACTTC. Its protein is CASSFQGAKETQYF.

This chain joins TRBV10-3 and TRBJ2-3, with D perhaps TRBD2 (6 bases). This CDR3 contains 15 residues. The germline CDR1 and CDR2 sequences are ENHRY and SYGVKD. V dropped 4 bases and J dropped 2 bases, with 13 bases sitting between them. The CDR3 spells CAISGGVGTTDTQYF. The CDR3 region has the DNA TGTGCCATCAGTGGGGGGGTCGGGACCACAGATACGCAGTATTTT.

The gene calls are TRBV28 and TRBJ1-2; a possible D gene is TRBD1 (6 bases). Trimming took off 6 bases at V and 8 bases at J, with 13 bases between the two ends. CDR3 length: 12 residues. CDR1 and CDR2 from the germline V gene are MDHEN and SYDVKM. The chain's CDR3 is CASRYTGLGYTF. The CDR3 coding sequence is TGTGCCAGCAGATATACAGGGCTAGGCTACACCTTC.

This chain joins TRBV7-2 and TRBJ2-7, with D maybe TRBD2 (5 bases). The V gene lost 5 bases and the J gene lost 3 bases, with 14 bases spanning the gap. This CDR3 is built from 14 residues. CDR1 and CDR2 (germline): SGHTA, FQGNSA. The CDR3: CASSPTGSRYEQYF. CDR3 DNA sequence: TGTGCCAGCAGCCCGACGGGATCCCGCTACGAGCAGTACTTC. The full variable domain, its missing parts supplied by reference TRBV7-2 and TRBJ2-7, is GAGVSQSPSNKVTEKGKDVELRCDPISGHTALYWYRQSLGQGLEFLIYFQGNSAPDKSGLPSDRFSAERTGGSVSTLTIQRTQQEDSAVYLCASSPTGSRYEQYFGPGTRLTVT.

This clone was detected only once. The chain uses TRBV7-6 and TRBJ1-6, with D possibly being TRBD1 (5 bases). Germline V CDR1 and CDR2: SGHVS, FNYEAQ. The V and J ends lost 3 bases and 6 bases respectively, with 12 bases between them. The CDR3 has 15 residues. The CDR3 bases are TGTGCCAGCAGCTTCCAGGAAGGGGTTAATTCACCCCTCCACTTT. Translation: CASSFQEGVNSPLHF.